The 18 T cell receptor beta chains listed next were all sequenced from one sample in a study of cytomegalovirus exposure and HLA in healthy donors. The PCR was carried out with 60 Vbeta primers and 13 Jbeta primers. TCRdb's table, derived via immunoSEQ multiplex PCR, lists solely in-frame clones and lacks some. This sample carries under 200,000 clones, about 73% of them seen once, and the ten largest clones take under 4%. Sequencing used PBMCs. The receptors here all came from a woman between 40 and 55 years old in good health and CMV-seronegative.

On this clone itself: One end of the junction is discordant with germline, which a read error may explain. This chain uses TRBV7-9 with TRBJ1-2; a possible D gene is TRBD1 (5 bases). This CDR3 has 13 residues. Germline CDR1 is SEHNR and CDR2 is FQNEAQ (reference sequence). The CDR3 protein is CSSSFGQGAGYTF. DNA for the CDR3: TGTTCCAGCAGCTTTGGTCAGGGTGCTGGCTACACCTTC.

The chain carries TRBV5-1 and TRBJ2-2, with TRBD2 matching over 9 bases. V lost 0 bases to trimming and J lost 5 bases; unmatched junction nucleotides: 5. The germline gives CDR1 SGHRS, CDR2 YFSETQ. The CDR3 consists of 16 residues. The CDR3 sequence is CASSLGGGARTGELFF. Here the CDR3 DNA reads TGCGCCAGCAGCTTGGGCGGGGGGGCGCGGACCGGGGAGCTGTTTTTT.

The chain has TRBV28 and TRBJ2-2, with a tentative D call TRBD1 (6 bases). Germline CDR1 reads MDHEN; CDR2 reads SYDVKM. The CDR3 has 14 amino acids. The V gene lost 2 bases and the J gene lost 6 bases, with 10 bases spanning the gap. CDR3 loop: CASSLDEGAGELFF. CDR3 nucleotide sequence: TGTGCCAGCAGTTTAGACGAGGGGGCCGGGGAGCTGTTTTTT.

V is TRBV10-1 and J is TRBJ2-3; D is ambiguous. Germline V lookup: CDR1 WNHNN, CDR2 SYGVQD (reference sequence). This CDR3 is 12 amino acids long. Trimming removed 4 bases from V and 4 bases from J, with 6 bases in between. CDR3 in DNA: TGCGCCAGCAGTGCAACTGCAGATACGCAGTATTTT. Its translation is CASSATADTQYF.

The chain combines TRBV6-5 with TRBJ1-6, with D uncertain. The length of the CDR3 is 13 residues. V gave up 4 bases and J gave up 10 bases, with 11 bases separating them. Germline V lookup: CDR1 MNHEY, CDR2 SVGAGI. The CDR3 reads CASSSTVKSPLHF. The DNA of the CDR3 is TGTGCCAGCAGTTCAACAGTAAAATCACCCCTCCACTTT.

This clone appeared once. The J gene is TRBJ1-1, the V gene TRBV6-5; weak D call: TRBD1 (5 bases). V was pared by 5 bases and J by 5 bases, with 15 bases between. The germline gives CDR1 MNHEY, CDR2 SVGAGI. The length of the CDR3 is 14 residues. The chain's CDR3 is CASSVQGMVTEAFF. The CDR3 DNA sequence: TGTGCCAGCAGTGTCCAGGGTATGGTAACTGAAGCTTTCTTT.

The sample holds one count of this clone. The rearrangement uses TRBV6-1 and TRBJ1-1; a weak D match, TRBD1 (5 bases). The CDR3 extends over 14 amino acids. Looked up from germline, CDR1 is MNHNS and CDR2 is SASEGT. Between the trimmed V and J ends, which lost 11 bases and 4 bases, there was a span of 20 bases. The CDR3 is CAGARALWGTEAFF. The CDR3 DNA is TGTGCCGGCGCCAGGGCCCTATGGGGCACTGAAGCTTTCTTT.

The chain uses TRBV6-1 and TRBJ2-1; 12 bases fit TRBD2. Unmatched junction bases numbered 8, after V lost 0 bases and J lost 5 bases. This CDR3 contains 18 residues. Looked up from germline, CDR1 is MNHNS and CDR2 is SASEGT. CDR3 sequence: CASSEAALLAGGHNEQFF. CDR3 coding DNA: TGTGCCAGCAGTGAAGCGGCCTTACTAGCGGGGGGCCACAATGAGCAGTTCTTC.

The CDR3 DNA sequence: TGTGCCAGCAGCGAGGACAGGCTTCGCTCTGGAAACACCATATATTTT. Translated: CASSEDRLRSGNTIYF. V and J are TRBV7-2 and TRBJ1-3, with 7 bases that match TRBD1. The CDR3 loop spans 16 amino acids. V shed 5 bases and J 0 bases; nucleotides not matched to a gene: 7. Germline lookup yields CDR1 SGHTA and CDR2 FQGNSA.

The chain links TRBV11-2 to TRBJ1-2, with 10 bases that match TRBD1. The CDR3 loop spans 16 amino acids. The germline gives CDR1 SGHAT, CDR2 FQNNGV. The junction had 11 bases not matched to a gene; V was cut back by 6 bases and J by 4 bases. The CDR3 DNA is TGTGCCAGCAGACTCCAACCCGGGACAGGGGTCTATGGCTACACCTTC. Translation: CASRLQPGTGVYGYTF.

The chain couples TRBV7-8 to TRBJ1-4; a possible D gene is TRBD1 (6 bases). This CDR3 spans 16 amino acids. The germline CDR1 and CDR2 sequences are SGHVS and FQNEAQ. Between the trimmed V and J ends, which lost 5 bases and 7 bases, there was a span of 20 bases. CDR3 protein: CASSPPITGRAEKLFF. CDR3 DNA sequence: TGTGCCAGCAGCCCCCCCATAACAGGGAGGGCTGAAAAACTGTTTTTT.

The chain employs TRBV6-1 and TRBJ1-1; TRBD1 matches at 9 bases. CDR3 length: 14 amino acids. V was pared by 5 bases and J by 6 bases, with 7 bases of the junction left unmatched. Per germline, CDR1 MNHNS and CDR2 SASEGT. The CDR3 DNA sequence: TGTGCCAGCAGTCTTAGACAGGGGGATGCTGAAGCTTTCTTT. Residues: CASSLRQGDAEAFF.

The gene calls are TRBV5-1 and TRBJ2-7; possibly TRBD2 for D (6 bases). V gave up 1 base and J gave up 0 bases, with 20 bases separating them. Germline CDR1 is SGHRS and CDR2 is YFSETQ. CDR3 length equals 18 residues. CDR3 amino acids: CASSLYGGAVRSSYEQYF. In DNA form, the CDR3 reads TGCGCCAGCAGCTTGTATGGCGGGGCAGTGCGGAGCTCCTACGAGCAGTACTTC.

This chain uses TRBV7-9 with TRBJ1-4; TRBD1 aligns across 9 bases. The junction had 4 bases not matched to a gene; V was cut back by 5 bases and J by 6 bases. Per germline, CDR1 SEHNR and CDR2 FQNEAQ (reference sequence). CDR3 length: 14 amino acids. This CDR3 reads CASSPGQGYEKLFF. The CDR3, as DNA: TGTGCCAGCAGCCCGGGACAGGGATATGAAAAACTGTTTTTT.

The V and J genes are TRBV28 and TRBJ2-7; 11 nucleotides match TRBD1. Trimming cost V 2 bases and J 5 bases; bases outside gene matches: 2. Germline V gene sequence: CDR1 MDHEN, CDR2 SYDVKM. This CDR3 has 14 amino acids. The CDR3 region has the DNA TGTGCCAGCAGTTTACCGGGACAGGGGGACGAGCAGTACTTC. Translating it yields CASSLPGQGDEQYF.

The chain uses TRBV29-1 and TRBJ1-2; possible D gene TRBD1, 5 bases. From germline, CDR1 is SQVTM and CDR2 ANQGSEA. V was pared by 6 bases and J by 7 bases, with 21 bases between. The CDR3 contains 14 residues. In nucleotides, the CDR3 is TGCAGCGTCCTCCCGGGTAGGGGTAGGAGTGGCTACACCTTC. It translates to CSVLPGRGRSGYTF.

The chain recombines TRBV29-1 with TRBJ1-3; no firm D call. Trimming left V 7 bases short and J 6 bases short, with 13 bases between. The CDR3 totals 12 residues. Germline loops: CDR1 SQVTM, CDR2 ANQGSEA. The DNA of the CDR3 is TGCAGCGCTTACACGGGAGCAAACACCATATATTTT. Translated, it gives CSAYTGANTIYF.

V gene TRBV28 combines with J gene TRBJ1-6; D is ambiguous. This CDR3 is 15 amino acids long. V lost 3 bases to trimming and J lost 13 bases, with 19 bases between them. CDR1 and CDR2 from the germline V gene are MDHEN and SYDVKM. The CDR3 region is CASSLEVLRNSPLHF. The CDR3 DNA follows: TGTGCCAGCAGTTTGGAGGTTCTGCGGAATAGTCCCCTCCACTTT.